This entry lists 5 T cell receptor beta chains sequenced from one sample in a study of read filtering for tumor transcriptome and immune sequencing. From roughly 400 ng of RNA, a library with molecular barcoded alpha/delta and beta/gamma adaptors was made. Using its own MiXCR run on the reads, TCRdb lists one record per CDR3 protein. This table has 50,000 to 65,000 distinct CDR3 sequences, approximately 18% appearing once. The specimen sequenced was a population of CD138-negative cells sorted from bone marrow. Receptor source: a donor at least 40 years old with multiple myeloma.

Ten or more counts support this clonotype. V usage is TRBV12-3 or TRBV12-4 and J usage is TRBJ2-4, with 15 nucleotides matching TRBD2. V trimming: 7 bases; J trimming: 3 bases; junction bases outside the gene matches: 10. CDR3 size: 18 residues. CDR3 in DNA: TGTGCCAGCACCCCCGGACTAGCGGGAGGGCCGGGCAAAAACATTCAGTACTTC. Amino acid sequence: CASTPGLAGGPGKNIQYF.

In its sample, this clonotype was seen many times. The rearrangement joins TRBV5-6 to TRBJ2-1; D gene uncertain. The germline V gene encodes CDR1 SGHDT and CDR2 YYEEEE. The CDR3 spans 14 residues. The ends were cut back, 4 bases at V and 6 bases at J, with 14 bases in the middle. Written as DNA, the CDR3 is TGTGCCAGCAGCAAATTAGCCCCGGGCAATGAGCAGTTCTTC. Amino acids: CASSKLAPGNEQFF.

In its sample, this clonotype was seen many times. The junction does not match germline at one end; this may be a read error. V and J are TRBV7-8 and TRBJ2-1, with TRBD1 matching over 9 bases. This CDR3 spans 16 amino acids. From germline, CDR1 is SGHVS and CDR2 FQNEAQ. The CDR3 sequence: CASSLMGTGRYNEPFF. DNA of the CDR3: TGTGCCAGCAGCTTAATGGGGACAGGGAGGTACAATGAGCCGTTCTTC. Supplemented by reference TRBV7-8 and TRBJ2-1, the full variable domain reads GAGVSQSPRYKVAKRGQDVALRCDPISGHVSLFWYQQALGQGPEFLTYFQNEAQLDKSGLPSDRFFAERPEGSVSTLKIQRTQQEDSAVYLCASSLMGTGRYNEPFFGPGTRLTVL.

This clonotype was recorded many times. The V and J genes are TRBV15 and TRBJ2-5, with 7 nucleotides matching TRBD1. There are 18 residues in the CDR3. Germline CDR1 is LNHNV and CDR2 is YYDKDF (reference sequence). The V segment lost 1 base and the J segment 0 bases; nucleotides outside the gene matches: 11. CDR3 sequence: CATSRGGRGRGDQETQYF. For the CDR3, the DNA is TGTGCCACCAGCAGAGGAGGTAGGGGGCGAGGAGACCAAGAGACCCAGTACTTC.

This clonotype appeared once. A read error may be the cause here, since a much bigger clone is one base away. V and J are TRBV18 and TRBJ2-5; D might be TRBD1 (5 bases). V was trimmed by 2 bases and J by 4 bases, leaving 20 bases between them. Germline CDR1 and CDR2: KGHSH and LQKENI. The CDR3 has 17 residues. For the CDR3, the DNA is TGTGCCAGCTCACCAAAGACAGTCAACGTTTACCGAGAGACCCAGTACTTC. Amino acids: CASSPKTVNVYRETQYF.